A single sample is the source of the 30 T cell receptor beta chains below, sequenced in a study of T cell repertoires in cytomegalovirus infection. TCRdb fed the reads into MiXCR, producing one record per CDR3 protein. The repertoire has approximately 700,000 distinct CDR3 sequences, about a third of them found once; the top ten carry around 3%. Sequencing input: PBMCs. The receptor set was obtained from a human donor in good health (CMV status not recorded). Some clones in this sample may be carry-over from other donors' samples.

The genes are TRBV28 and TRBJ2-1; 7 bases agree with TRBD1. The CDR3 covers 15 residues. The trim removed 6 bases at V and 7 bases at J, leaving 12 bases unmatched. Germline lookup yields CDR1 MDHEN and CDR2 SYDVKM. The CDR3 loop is CASRSQGVTTNEQFF. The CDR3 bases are TGTGCCAGCAGGTCTCAGGGGGTAACGACAAATGAGCAGTTCTTC. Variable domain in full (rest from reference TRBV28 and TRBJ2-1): DVKVTQSSRYLVKRTGEKVFLECVQDMDHENMFWYRQDPGLGLRLIYFSYDVKMKEKGDIPEGYSVSREKKERFSLILESASTNQTSMYLCASRSQGVTTNEQFFGPGTRLTVL.

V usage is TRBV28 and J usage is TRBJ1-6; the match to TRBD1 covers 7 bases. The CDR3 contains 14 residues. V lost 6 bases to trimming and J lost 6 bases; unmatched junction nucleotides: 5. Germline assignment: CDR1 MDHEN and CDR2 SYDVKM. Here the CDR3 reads CASSPGQFNSPLHF. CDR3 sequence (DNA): TGTGCCAGCAGCCCGGGACAGTTTAATTCACCCCTCCACTTT.

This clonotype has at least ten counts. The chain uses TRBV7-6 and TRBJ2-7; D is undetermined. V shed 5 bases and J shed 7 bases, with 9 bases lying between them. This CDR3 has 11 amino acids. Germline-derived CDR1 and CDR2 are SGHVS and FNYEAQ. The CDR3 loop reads CASSESGEQYF. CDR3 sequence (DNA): TGTGCCAGCAGCGAATCCGGGGAGCAGTACTTC.

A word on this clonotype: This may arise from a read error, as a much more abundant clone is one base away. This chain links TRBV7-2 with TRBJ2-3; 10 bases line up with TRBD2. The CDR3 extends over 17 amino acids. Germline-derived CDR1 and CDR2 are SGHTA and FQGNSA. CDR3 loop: CAGSFLAGDGGTDTQYF. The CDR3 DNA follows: TGTGCCGGCAGCTTCCTAGCGGGAGATGGGGGCACAGATACGCAGTATTTT.

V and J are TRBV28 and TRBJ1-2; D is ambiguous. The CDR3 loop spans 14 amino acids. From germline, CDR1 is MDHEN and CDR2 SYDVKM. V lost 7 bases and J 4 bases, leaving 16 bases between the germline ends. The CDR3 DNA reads TGTGCCAGCACTCCGACCGCGGAGTTCTATGGCTACACCTTC. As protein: CASTPTAEFYGYTF.

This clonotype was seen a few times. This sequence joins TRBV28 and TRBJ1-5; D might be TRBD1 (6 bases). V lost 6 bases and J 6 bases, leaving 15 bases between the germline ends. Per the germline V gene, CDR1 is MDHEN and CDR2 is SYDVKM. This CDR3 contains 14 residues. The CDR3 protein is CASRSRGAAQPQHF. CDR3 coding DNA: TGTGCCAGCAGAAGTCGGGGGGCAGCTCAGCCCCAGCATTTT. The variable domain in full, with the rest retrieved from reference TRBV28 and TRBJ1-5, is DVKVTQSSRYLVKRTGEKVFLECVQDMDHENMFWYRQDPGLGLRLIYFSYDVKMKEKGDIPEGYSVSREKKERFSLILESASTNQTSMYLCASRSRGAAQPQHFGDGTRLSIL.

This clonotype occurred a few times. Here the CDR3 reads CASSYSFGDSNQPQHF. The CDR3 DNA reads TGTGCCAGCAGTTACTCGTTCGGAGATAGCAATCAGCCCCAGCATTTT. V is TRBV6-5 and J is TRBJ1-5; D remains ambiguous. CDR3 length equals 16 residues. From germline, CDR1 is MNHEY and CDR2 SVGAGI. Deletions cut 0 bases from V and 0 bases from J, with 9 bases between.

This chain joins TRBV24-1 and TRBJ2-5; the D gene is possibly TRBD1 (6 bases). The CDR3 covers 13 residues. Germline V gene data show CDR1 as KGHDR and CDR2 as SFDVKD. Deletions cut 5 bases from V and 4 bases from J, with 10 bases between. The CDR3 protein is CATSVGAVETQYF. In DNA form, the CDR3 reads TGTGCCACCAGTGTGGGGGCAGTAGAGACCCAGTACTTC.

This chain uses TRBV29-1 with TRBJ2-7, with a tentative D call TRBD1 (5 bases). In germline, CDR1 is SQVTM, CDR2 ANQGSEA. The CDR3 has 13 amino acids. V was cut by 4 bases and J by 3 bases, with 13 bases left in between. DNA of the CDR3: TGCAGCGTTGGCAAGGGAAGGGGCTACGAGCAGTACTTC. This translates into CSVGKGRGYEQYF.

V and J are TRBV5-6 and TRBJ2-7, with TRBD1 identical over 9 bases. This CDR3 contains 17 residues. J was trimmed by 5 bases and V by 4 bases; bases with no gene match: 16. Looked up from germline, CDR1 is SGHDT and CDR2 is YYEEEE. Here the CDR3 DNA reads TGTGCCAGCAGCCCGCCGGCTACAGGGGGCTTTATCAACGAGCAGTACTTC. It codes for CASSPPATGGFINEQYF. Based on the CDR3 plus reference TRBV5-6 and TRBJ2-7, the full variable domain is DAGVTQSPTHLIKTRGQQVTLRCSPKSGHDTVSWYQQALGQGPQFIFQYYEEEERQRGNFPDRFSGHQFPNYSSELNVNALLLGDSALYLCASSPPATGGFINEQYFGPGTRLTVT.

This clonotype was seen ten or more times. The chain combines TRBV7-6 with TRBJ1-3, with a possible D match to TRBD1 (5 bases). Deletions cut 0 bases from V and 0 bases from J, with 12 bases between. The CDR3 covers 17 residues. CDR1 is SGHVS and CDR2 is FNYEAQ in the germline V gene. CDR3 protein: CASSLASPGSSGNTIYF. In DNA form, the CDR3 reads TGTGCCAGCAGCTTAGCGTCGCCAGGGAGCTCTGGAAACACCATATATTTT.

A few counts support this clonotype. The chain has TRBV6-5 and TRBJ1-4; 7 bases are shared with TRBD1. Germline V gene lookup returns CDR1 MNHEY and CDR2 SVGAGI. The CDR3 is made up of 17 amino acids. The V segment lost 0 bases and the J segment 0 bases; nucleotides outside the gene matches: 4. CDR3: CASSYSTGRATNEKLFF. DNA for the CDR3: TGTGCCAGCAGTTACTCGACAGGGCGTGCAACTAATGAAAAACTGTTTTTT.

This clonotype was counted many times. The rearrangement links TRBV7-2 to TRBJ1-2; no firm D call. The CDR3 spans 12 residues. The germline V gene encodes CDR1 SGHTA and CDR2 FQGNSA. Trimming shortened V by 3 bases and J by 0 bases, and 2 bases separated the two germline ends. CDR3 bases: TGTGCCAGCAGCTTTACTAACTATGGCTACACCTTC. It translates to CASSFTNYGYTF.

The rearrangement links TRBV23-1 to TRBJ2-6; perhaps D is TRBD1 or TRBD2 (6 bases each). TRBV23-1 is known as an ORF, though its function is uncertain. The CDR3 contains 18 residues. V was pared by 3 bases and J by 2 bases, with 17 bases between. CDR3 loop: CASSHLSHREAGANVLTF. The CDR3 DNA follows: TGCGCCAGCAGTCACCTTTCCCACAGGGAGGCTGGGGCCAACGTCCTGACTTTC.

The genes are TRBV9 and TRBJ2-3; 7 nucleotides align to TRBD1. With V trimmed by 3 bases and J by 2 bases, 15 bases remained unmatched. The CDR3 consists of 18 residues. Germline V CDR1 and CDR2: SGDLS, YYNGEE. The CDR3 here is CASSAPRIYQGDTDTQYF. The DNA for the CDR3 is TGTGCCAGCAGCGCCCCGCGGATCTACCAGGGGGACACAGATACGCAGTATTTT.

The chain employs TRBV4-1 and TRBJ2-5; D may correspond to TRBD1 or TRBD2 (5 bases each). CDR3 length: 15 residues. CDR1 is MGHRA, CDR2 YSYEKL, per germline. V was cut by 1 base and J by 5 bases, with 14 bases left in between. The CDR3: CASSQGYGDGETQYF. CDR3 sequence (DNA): TGCGCCAGCAGCCAAGGGTACGGGGACGGGGAGACCCAGTACTTC.

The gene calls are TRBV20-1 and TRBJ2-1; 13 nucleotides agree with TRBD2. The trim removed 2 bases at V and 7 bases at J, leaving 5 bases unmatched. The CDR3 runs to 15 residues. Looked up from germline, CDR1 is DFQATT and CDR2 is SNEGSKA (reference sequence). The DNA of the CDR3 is TGCAGTGCTAGACCTCCGGGACTAGCGGGAAATGAGCAGTTCTTC. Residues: CSARPPGLAGNEQFF.

CDR3 DNA: TGTGCCAGCAGCTGGCAAGGGGCAACTGAAGCTTTCTTT. It yields the protein CASSWQGATEAFF. The chain carries TRBV7-6 and TRBJ1-1; D possibly corresponds to TRBD1 (5 bases). Germline CDR1 and CDR2: SGHVS and FNYEAQ. V dropped 4 bases and J dropped 5 bases, with 11 bases sitting between them. The length of the CDR3 is 13 residues.

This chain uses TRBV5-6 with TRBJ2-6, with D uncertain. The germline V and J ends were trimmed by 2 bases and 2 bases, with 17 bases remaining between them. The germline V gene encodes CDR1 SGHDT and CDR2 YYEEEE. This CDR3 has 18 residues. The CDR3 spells CASSLLTRSRAGANVLTF. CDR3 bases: TGTGCCAGCAGCTTATTAACCAGAAGTAGAGCTGGGGCCAACGTCCTGACTTTC.

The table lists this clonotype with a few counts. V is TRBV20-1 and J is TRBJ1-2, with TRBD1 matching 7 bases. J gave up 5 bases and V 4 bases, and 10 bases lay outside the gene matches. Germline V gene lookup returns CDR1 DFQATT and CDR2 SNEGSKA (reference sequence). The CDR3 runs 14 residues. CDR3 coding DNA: TGCAGTGCTACCCGACAGGGACGGAAGTATGGCTACACCTTC. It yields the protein CSATRQGRKYGYTF.

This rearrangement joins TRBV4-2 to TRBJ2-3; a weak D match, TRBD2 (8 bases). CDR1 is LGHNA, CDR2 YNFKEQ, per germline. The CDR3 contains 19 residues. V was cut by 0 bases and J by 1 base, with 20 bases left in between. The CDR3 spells CASSQEGVGGGGRTDTQYF. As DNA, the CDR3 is TGTGCCAGCAGCCAAGAAGGGGTAGGGGGCGGGGGGCGCACAGATACGCAGTATTTT.

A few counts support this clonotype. The CDR3 DNA is TGTGCCAGCAGCCACGACAGGGGGCCTTGGCTGGACTATGGCTACACCTTC. As protein: CASSHDRGPWLDYGYTF. The gene calls are TRBV11-2 and TRBJ1-2, with 10 positions matching TRBD1. V lost 5 bases and J lost 3; bases outside the gene matches: 12. CDR3 length: 17 residues. Germline assignment: CDR1 SGHAT and CDR2 FQNNGV.

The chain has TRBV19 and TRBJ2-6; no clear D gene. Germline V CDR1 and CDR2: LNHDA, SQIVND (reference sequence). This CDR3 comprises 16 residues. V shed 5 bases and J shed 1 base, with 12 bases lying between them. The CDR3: CASSPVVGSGANVLTF. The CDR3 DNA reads TGTGCCAGTAGTCCCGTGGTGGGGTCTGGGGCCAACGTCCTGACTTTC.

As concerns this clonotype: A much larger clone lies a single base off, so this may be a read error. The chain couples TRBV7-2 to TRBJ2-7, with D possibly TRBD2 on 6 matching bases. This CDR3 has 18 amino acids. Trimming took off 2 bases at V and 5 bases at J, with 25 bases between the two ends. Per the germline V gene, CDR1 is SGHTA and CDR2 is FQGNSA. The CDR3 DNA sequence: TGTGCCAGCAGCTTACCCCCAGGGCGGGGAGGTTGGGGAAACGAGCAGTACTTC. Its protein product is CASSLPPGRGGWGNEQYF.

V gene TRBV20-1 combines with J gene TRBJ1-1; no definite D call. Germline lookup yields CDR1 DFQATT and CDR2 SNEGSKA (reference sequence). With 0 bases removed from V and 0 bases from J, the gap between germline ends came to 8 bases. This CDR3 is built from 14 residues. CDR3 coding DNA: TGCAGTGCTAGAGATTTAGTATTGAACACTGAAGCTTTCTTT. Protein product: CSARDLVLNTEAFF.

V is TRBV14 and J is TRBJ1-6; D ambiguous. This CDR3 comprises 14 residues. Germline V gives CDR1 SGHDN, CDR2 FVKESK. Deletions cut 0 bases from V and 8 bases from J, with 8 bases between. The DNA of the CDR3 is TGTGCCAGCAGCCAAGAAGCGAGGCATTCACCCCTCCACTTT. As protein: CASSQEARHSPLHF.

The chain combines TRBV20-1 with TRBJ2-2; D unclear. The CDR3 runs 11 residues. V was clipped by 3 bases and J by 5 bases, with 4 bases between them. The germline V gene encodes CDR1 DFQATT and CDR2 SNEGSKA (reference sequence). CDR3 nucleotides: TGCAGTGCTAGTCGGACCGGGGAGCTGTTTTTT. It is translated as CSASRTGELFF.

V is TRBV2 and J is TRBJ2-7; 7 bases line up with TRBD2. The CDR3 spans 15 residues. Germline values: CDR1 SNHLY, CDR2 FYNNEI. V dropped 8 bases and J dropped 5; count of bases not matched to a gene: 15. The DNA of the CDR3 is TGTGCCAGCGGCCGTATCGGGACTATACCTAACGAGCAGTACTTC. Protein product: CASGRIGTIPNEQYF.

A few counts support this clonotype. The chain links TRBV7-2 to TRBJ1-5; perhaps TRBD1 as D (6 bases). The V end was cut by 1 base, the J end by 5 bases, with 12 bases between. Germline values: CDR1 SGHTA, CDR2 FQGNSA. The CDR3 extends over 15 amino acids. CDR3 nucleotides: TGTGCCAGCAGCTTAGGCAGGGGCGCGTATCAGCCCCAGCATTTT. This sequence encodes CASSLGRGAYQPQHF.

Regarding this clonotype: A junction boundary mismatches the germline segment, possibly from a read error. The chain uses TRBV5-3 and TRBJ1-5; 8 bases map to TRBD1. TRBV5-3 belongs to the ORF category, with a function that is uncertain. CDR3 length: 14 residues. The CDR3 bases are TGTGCCAGCAGCTTGGACAGGGAGGGTCAGCCCCAGCATTTT. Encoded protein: CASSLDREGQPQHF.